Described below is a single TCR beta chain sequence and its context. As yet, its antigen is unknown. V was pared by 2 bases and J by 2 bases, with 19 bases between. This CDR3 has 17 residues. CDR1 is MDHEN and CDR2 is SYDVKM in the germline V gene. This specimen comes from a study of cytomegalovirus exposure and HLA in healthy donors. Findings of the study overall: Prediction of most subjects' HLA-A and HLA-B alleles by TCR beta sequences was reportedly accurate. DRB1 showed the most TCR associations and HLA-C the fewest in a later analysis, as rates varied by HLA locus.

A multiplex PCR was run with 60 Vbeta primers and 13 Jbeta primers. Profiled with immunoSEQ multiplex PCR; TCRdb holds only in-frame clones, not every one. Of about 130,000 clones listed, about 78% are singletons. The chain links TRBV28 to TRBJ2-7, with D maybe TRBD1 (5 bases). This sequence originates from a human donor in good health. The sequencing sample was made of PBMCs. The CDR3 loop is CASSLVIGASPPYEQYF. Here the CDR3 DNA reads TGTGCCAGCAGTTTAGTGATAGGGGCCTCACCCCCCTACGAGCAGTACTTC.